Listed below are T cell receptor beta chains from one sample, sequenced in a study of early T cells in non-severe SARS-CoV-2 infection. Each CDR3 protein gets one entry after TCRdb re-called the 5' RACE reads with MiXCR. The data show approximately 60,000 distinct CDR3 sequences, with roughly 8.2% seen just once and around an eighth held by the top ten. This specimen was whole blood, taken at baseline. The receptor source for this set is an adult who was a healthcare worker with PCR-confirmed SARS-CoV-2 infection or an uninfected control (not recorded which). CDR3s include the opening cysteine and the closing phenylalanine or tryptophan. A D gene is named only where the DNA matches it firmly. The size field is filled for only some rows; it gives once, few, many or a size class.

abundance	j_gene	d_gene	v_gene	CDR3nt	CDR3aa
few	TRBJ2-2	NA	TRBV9	TGTGCCAGCAGCGGAAGGGAGACCGGGGAGCTGTTTTTT	CASSGRETGELFF
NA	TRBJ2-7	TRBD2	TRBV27	TGTGCCAGCAGTCCCGGACTAGCGGGACCTCTTATCGAGCAGTACTTC	CASSPGLAGPLIEQYF
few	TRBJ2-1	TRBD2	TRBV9	TGTGCCAGCAGCACATCCGGGACTAGCGGGAGTCGGGGTTCGGAGCAGTTCTTC	CASSTSGTSGSRGSEQFF
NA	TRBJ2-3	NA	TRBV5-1	TGCGCCAGCAGCTCGACAGTCACAGATACGCAGTATTTT	CASSSTVTDTQYF
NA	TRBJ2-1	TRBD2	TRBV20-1	TGCAGTGCTAGAGATAGCGGGAGGGCCTTCAATGAGCAGTTCTTC	CSARDSGRAFNEQFF
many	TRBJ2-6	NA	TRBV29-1	TGCAGCGTTAGCCACTCTGGGGCCAACGTCCTGACTTTC	CSVSHSGANVLTF
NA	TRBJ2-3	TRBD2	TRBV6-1	TGTGCCAGCTCAAGCAGGTCTAGCGGGAGCTCTAATACGCAGTATTTT	CASSSRSSGSSNTQYF
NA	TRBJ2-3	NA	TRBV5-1	TGCGCCAGCAGCTTGAGCCAGGGCGATACGCAGTATTTT	CASSLSQGDTQYF
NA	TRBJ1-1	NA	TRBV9	TGTGCCAGCAGCCTAGCAGGGGTGGGCACTGAAGCTTTCTTT	CASSLAGVGTEAFF
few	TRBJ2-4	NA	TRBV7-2	TGTGCCAGCAGCTTAGTGGCCAGGGTGAACATTCAGTACTTC	CASSLVARVNIQYF
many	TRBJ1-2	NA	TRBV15	TGTGCCACCAGCAGAGAGGAAGGGGATGGCTACACCTTC	CATSREEGDGYTF